What follows is one T cell receptor beta chain and its context. What it recognizes is unknown. Some clones are missing from TCRdb's copy, which holds only in-frame ones; the method was immunoSEQ multiplex PCR. This repertoire shows 18,000 or so clones, about 50% found once; its top ten account for approximately 12%. These data are taken from a study of radiation and T cells in renal cell carcinoma. The germline V gene encodes CDR1 SGHTA and CDR2 FQGNSA. CDR3 length equals 14 residues. After removal of 6 bases from V and 5 bases from J, the junction contained 9 bases not matched to a gene. Study findings and constraints: Compared with controls, irradiated tumors had more, larger dominant CDR3 motifs. In blood, top tumor clones expanded by 2 weeks, shrinking by 4.

The treatment denotes: 15 Gy SBRT to primary tumor, nephrectomy 4 weeks later. Nephrectomy followed 15 Gy stereotactic body radiation by 4 weeks. The chain joins TRBV7-2 to TRBJ2-5; TRBD1 aligns across 7 bases. The source of this sequence is a man in his fifties with renal cell carcinoma. The starting material was tumor tissue, obtained from a patient whose treatment included radiotherapy and nephrectomy. The DNA of the CDR3 is TGTGCCAGCAGGACAGGGTCCGCTTGGGAGACCCAGTACTTC. This sequence encodes CASRTGSAWETQYF.